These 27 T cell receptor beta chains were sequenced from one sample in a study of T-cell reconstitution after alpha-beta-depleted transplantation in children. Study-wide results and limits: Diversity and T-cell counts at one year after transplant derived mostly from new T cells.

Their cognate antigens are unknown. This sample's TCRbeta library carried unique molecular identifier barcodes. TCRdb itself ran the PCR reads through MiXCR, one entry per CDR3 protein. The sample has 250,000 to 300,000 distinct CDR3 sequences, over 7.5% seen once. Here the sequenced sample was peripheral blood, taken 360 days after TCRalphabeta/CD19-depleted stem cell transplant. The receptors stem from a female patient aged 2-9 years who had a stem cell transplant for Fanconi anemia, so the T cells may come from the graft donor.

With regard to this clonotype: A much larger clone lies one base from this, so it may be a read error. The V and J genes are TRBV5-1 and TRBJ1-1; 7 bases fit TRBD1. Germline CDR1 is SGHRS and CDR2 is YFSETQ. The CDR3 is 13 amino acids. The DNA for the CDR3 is TGCTCCAGCTCCCCCAGGGGGGAGGCTCAACCTTTCTTT. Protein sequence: CSSSPRGEAQPFF.

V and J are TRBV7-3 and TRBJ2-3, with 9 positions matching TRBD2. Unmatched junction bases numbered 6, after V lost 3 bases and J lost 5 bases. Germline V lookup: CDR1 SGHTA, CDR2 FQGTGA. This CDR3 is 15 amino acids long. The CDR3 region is CASSLRGGALDTQYF. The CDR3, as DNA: TGTGCCAGCAGCTTGCGGGGGGGCGCCTTAGATACGCAGTATTTT.

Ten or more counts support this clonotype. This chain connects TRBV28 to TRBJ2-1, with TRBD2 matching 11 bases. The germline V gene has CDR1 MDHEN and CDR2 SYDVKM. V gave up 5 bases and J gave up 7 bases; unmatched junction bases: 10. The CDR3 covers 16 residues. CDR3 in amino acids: CASSLRSGGAWNEQFF. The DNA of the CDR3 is TGTGCCAGCAGTCTACGTAGCGGGGGGGCCTGGAATGAGCAGTTCTTC.

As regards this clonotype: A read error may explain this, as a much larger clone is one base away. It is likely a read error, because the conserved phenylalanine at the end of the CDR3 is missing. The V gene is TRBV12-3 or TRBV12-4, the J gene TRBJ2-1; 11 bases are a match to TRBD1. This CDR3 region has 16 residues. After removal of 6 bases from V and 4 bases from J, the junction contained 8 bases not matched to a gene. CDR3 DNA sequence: TGTGCCAGCAGCAGGACAGGGGGCCTCGTTTACAATGAGCAGTTCTCC. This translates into CASSRTGGLVYNEQFS.

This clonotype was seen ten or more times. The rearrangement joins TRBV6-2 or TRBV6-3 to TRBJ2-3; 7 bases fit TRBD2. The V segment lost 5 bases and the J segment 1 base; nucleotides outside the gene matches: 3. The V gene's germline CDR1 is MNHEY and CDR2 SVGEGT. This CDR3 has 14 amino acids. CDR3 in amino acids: CASSRGGGTDTQYF. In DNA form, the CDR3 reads TGTGCCAGCAGTCGTGGGGGGGGCACAGATACGCAGTATTTT.

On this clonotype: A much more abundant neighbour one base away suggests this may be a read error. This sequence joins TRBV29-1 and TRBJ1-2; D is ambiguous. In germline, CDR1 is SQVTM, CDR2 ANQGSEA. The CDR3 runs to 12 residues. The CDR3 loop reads CGVVSQYYGYTF. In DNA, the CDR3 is TGCGGCGTTGTAAGTCAATACTATGGCTACACCTTC.

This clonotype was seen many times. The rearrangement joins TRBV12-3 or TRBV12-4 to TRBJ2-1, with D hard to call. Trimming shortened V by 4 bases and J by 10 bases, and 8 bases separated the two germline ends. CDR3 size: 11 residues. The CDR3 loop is CASSYRPEQFF. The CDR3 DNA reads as TGTGCCAGCAGTTACCGACCGGAGCAGTTCTTC.

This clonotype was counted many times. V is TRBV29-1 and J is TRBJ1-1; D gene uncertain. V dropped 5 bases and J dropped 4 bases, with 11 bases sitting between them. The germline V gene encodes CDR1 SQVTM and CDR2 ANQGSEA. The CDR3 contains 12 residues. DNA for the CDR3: TGCAGCGTTCTCGGGCGAGGCACTGAAGCTTTCTTT. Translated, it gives CSVLGRGTEAFF.

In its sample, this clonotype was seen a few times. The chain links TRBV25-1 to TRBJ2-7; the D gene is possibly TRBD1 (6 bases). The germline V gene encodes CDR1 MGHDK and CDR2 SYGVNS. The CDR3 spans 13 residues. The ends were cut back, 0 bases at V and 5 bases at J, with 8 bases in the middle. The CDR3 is CASSEYTGNEQYF. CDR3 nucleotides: TGTGCCAGCAGTGAATATACAGGGAACGAGCAGTACTTC.

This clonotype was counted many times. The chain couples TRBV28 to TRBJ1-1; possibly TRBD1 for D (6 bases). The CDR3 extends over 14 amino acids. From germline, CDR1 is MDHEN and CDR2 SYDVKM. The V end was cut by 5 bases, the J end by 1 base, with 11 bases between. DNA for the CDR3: TGTGCCAGCAGTGGACCGACAGGGAACACTGAAGCTTTCTTT. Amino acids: CASSGPTGNTEAFF.

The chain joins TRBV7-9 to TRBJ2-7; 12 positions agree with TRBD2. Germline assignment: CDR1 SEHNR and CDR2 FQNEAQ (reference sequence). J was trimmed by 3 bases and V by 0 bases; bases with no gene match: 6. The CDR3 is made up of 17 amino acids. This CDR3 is CASSLAAGLAGVYEQYF. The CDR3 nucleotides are TGTGCCAGCAGCTTAGCTGCGGGACTAGCGGGCGTCTACGAGCAGTACTTC.

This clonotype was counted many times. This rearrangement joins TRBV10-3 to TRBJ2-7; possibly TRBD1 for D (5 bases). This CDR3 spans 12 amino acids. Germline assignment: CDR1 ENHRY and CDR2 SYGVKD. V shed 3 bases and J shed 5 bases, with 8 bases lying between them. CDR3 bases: TGTGCCATCAGTGAAGGGGAAGACGAGCAGTACTTC. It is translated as CAISEGEDEQYF.

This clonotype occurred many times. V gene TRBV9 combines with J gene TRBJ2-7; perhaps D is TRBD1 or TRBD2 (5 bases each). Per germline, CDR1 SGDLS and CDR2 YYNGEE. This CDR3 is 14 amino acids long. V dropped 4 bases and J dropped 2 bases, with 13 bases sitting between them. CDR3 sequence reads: CASSLGTSAYEQYF. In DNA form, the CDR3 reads TGTGCCAGCAGCCTAGGGACCTCTGCCTACGAGCAGTACTTC.

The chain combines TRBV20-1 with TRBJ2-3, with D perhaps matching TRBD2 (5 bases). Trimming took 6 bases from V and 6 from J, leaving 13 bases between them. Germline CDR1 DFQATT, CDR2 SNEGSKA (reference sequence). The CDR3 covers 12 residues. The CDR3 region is CSAREYRDTQYF. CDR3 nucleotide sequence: TGCAGTGCCCGGGAATACCGTGATACGCAGTATTTT.

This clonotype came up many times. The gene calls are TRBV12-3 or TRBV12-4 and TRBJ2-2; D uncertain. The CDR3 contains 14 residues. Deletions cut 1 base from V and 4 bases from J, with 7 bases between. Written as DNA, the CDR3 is TGTGCCAGCAGTTTAGTGGGTTTCACCGGGGAGCTGTTTTTT. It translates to CASSLVGFTGELFF.

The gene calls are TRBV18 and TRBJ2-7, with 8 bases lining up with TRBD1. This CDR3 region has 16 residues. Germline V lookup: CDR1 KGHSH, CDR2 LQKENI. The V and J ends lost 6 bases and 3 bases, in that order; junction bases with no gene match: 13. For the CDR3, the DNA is TGTGCCAGCTCCCTCGCATGGACAGGGACCTACTACGAGCAGTACTTC. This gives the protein CASSLAWTGTYYEQYF.

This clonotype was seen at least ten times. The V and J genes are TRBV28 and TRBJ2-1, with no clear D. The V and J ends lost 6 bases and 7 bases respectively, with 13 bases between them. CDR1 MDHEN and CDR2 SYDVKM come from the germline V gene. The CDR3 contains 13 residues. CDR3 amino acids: CASRTPTWNEQFF. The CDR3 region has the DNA TGTGCCAGCAGGACCCCAACATGGAATGAGCAGTTCTTC.

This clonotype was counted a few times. CDR3 sequence: CASSQNYGPTNEKLFF. CDR3 DNA: TGCGCCAGCAGCCAGAACTACGGTCCAACTAATGAAAAACTGTTTTTT. The genes are TRBV4-3 and TRBJ1-4; D gene unclear. The CDR3 is made up of 16 amino acids. The ends were cut back, 3 bases at V and 0 bases at J, with 11 bases in the middle. From germline, CDR1 is LGHNA and CDR2 YSLEER.

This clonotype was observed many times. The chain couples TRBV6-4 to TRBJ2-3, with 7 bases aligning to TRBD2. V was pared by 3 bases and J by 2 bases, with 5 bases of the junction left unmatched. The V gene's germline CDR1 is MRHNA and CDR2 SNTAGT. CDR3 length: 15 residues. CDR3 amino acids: CASSDLAANTDTQYF. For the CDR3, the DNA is TGTGCCAGCAGTGATCTAGCGGCAAACACAGATACGCAGTATTTT.

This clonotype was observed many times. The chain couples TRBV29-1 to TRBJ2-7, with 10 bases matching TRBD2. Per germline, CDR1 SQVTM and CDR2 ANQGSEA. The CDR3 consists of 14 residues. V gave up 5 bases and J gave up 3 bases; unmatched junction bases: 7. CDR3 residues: CSVFLAGASYEQYF. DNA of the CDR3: TGCAGCGTTTTTCTAGCGGGAGCAAGCTACGAGCAGTACTTC.

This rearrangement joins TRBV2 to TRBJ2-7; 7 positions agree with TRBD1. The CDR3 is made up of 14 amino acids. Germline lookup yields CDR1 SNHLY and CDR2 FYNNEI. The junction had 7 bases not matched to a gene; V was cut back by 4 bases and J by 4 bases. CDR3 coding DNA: TGTGCCAGCAGTGCACCGGGACAGCCATACGAGCAGTACTTC. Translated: CASSAPGQPYEQYF.

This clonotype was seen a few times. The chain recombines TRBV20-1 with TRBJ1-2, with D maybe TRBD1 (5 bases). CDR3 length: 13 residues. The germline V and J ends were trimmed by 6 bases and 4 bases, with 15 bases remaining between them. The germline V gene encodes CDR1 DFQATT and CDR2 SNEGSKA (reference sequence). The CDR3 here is CSARGGQSYGYTF. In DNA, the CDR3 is TGCAGTGCCCGGGGCGGTCAGAGCTATGGCTACACCTTC.

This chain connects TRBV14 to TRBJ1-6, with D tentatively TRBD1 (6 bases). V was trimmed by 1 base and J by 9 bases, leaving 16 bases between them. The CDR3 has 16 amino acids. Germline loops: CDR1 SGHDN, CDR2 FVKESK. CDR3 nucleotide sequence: TGTGCCAGCAGCCAAGTTCGTGGAGGGGGAGGTTCACCCCTCCACTTT. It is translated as CASSQVRGGGGSPLHF.

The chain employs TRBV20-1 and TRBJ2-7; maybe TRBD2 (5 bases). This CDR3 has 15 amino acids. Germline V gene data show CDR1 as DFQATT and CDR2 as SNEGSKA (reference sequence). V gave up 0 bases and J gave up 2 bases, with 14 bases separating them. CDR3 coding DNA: TGCAGTGCTAGAGATGGATCCGGGGAGCCCTACGAGCAGTACGTC. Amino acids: CSARDGSGEPYEQYV.

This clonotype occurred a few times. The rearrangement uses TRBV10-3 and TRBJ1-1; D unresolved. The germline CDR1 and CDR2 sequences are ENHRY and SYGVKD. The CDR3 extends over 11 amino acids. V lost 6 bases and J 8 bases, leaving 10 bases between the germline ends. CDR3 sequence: CAIRGSAEAFF. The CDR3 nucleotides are TGTGCCATCAGGGGCTCGGCCGAAGCTTTCTTT.

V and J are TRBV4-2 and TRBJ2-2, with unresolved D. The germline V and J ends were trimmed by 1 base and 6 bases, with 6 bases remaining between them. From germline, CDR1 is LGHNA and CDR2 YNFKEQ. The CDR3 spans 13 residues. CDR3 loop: CASSQVASGELFF. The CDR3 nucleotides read TGTGCCAGCAGCCAAGTTGCATCCGGGGAGCTGTTTTTT.

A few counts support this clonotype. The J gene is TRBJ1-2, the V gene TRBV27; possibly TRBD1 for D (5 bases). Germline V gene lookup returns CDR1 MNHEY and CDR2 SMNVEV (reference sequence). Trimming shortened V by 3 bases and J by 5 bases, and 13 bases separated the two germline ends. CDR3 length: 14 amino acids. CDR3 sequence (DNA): TGTGCCAGCAGTTTTCTGGGCAGGGAGTATGGCTACACCTTC. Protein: CASSFLGREYGYTF.